This entry lists 5 T cell receptor beta chains sequenced from one sample in a study of T cells in Graves' hyperthyroidism and ophthalmopathy. The TCR beta CDR3 regions underwent amplification using RNA transcripts as the source. An initial round of RT-PCR targeting the TCR CDR3 relied on the HTBI primer set. One entry per CDR3 protein, called by TCRdb with MiXCR from the multiplex PCR reads. This table has under 600,000 distinct CDR3 sequences, more than 15% appearing once. The source material was blood. These receptors all come from a woman aged 40 to 55 with Graves' ophthalmopathy.

This clonotype was picked up many times. V gene TRBV28 combines with J gene TRBJ1-5, with D hard to call. CDR3 length equals 15 residues. Germline V gives CDR1 MDHEN, CDR2 SYDVKM. The germline V and J ends were trimmed by 6 bases and 5 bases, with 17 bases remaining between them. CDR3 residues: CASSSSGGGYQPQHF. DNA of the CDR3: TGTGCCAGCAGCTCTTCGGGTGGAGGGTATCAGCCCCAGCATTTT.

The J gene is TRBJ2-2, the V gene TRBV11-2; D may be TRBD1 (5 bases). V was clipped by 2 bases and J by 1 base, with 8 bases between them. CDR3 length equals 15 residues. The germline V gene encodes CDR1 SGHAT and CDR2 FQNNGV. The CDR3 loop is CASSLRGRNTGELFF. The CDR3 DNA reads as TGTGCCAGCAGCTTAAGGGGCAGGAACACCGGGGAGCTGTTTTTT.

This clonotype was counted only a few times. The chain is built from TRBV7-9 and TRBJ2-2, with 8 bases aligning to TRBD1. Germline assignment: CDR1 SEHNR and CDR2 FQNEAQ (reference sequence). V gave up 11 bases and J gave up 1 base; unmatched junction bases: 9. The CDR3 covers 15 residues. The CDR3 loop is CALGDRGQNTGELFF. DNA of the CDR3: TGTGCCTTGGGAGACAGGGGCCAGAACACCGGGGAGCTGTTTTTT. The complete variable domain, with remaining parts taken from reference TRBV7-9 and TRBJ2-2, reads DTGVSQNPRHKITKRGQNVTFRCDPISEHNRLYWYRQTLGQGPEFLTYFQNEAQLEKSRLLSDRFSAERPKGSFSTLEIQRTEQGDSAMYLCALGDRGQNTGELFFGEGSRLTVL.

This clonotype was seen repeatedly, ten times or more. V is TRBV7-9 and J is TRBJ2-7; TRBD1 might be the D (6 bases). The CDR3 spans 10 residues. The V end lost 10 bases, the J end lost 6 bases, and 10 bases lay between the germline ends. Germline V gene lookup returns CDR1 SEHNR and CDR2 FQNEAQ (reference sequence). The CDR3 DNA reads TGTGCCATCGAACAGGGCGAGCAGTACTTC. Its protein product is CAIEQGEQYF.

This clonotype was recorded a few times. This chain uses TRBV9 with TRBJ2-5; tentatively, D is TRBD1 or TRBD2 (5 bases each). V lost 0 bases and J lost 4, with 10 bases in between. There are 14 residues in the CDR3. Germline V CDR1 and CDR2: SGDLS, YYNGEE. In DNA, the CDR3 is TGTGCCAGCAGCGTAGGGGGACGCCTAGAGACCCAGTACTTC. This encodes CASSVGGRLETQYF.